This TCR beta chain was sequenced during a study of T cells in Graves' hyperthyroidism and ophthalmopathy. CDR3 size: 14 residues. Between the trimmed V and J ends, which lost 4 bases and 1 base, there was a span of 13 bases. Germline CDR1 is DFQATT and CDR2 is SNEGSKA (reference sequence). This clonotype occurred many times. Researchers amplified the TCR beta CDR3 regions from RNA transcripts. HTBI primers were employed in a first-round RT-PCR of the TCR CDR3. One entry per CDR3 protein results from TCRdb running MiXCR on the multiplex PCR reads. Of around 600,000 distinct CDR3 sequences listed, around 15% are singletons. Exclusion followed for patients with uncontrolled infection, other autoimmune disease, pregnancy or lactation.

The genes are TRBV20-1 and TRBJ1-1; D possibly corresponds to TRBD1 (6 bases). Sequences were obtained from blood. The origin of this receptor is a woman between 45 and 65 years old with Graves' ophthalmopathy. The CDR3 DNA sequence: TGCAGTGCTAAGCCGGGACAACAGAACACTGAAGCTTTCTTT. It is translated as CSAKPGQQNTEAFF.